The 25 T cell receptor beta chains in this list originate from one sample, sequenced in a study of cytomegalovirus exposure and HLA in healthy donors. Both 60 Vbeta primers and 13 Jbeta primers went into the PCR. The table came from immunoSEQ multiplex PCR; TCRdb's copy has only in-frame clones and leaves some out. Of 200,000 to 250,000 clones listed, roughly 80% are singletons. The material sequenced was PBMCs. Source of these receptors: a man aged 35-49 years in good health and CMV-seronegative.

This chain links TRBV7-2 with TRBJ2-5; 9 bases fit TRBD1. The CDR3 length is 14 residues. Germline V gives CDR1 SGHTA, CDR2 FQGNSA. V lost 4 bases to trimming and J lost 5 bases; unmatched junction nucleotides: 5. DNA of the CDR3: TGTGCCAGCAGCTGGACAGGGGCACGGGAGACCCAGTACTTC. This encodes CASSWTGARETQYF. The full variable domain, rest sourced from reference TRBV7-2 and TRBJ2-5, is GAGVSQSPSNKVTEKGKDVELRCDPISGHTALYWYRQSLGQGLEFLIYFQGNSAPDKSGLPSDRFSAERTGGSVSTLTIQRTQQEDSAVYLCASSWTGARETQYFGPGTRLLVL.

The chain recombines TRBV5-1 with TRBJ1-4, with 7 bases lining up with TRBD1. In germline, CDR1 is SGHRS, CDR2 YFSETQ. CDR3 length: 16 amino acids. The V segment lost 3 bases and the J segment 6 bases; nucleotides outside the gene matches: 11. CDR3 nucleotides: TGCGCCAGCAGCTGGGACAGACAGCTAGGGGATGAAAAACTGTTTTTT. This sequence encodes CASSWDRQLGDEKLFF.

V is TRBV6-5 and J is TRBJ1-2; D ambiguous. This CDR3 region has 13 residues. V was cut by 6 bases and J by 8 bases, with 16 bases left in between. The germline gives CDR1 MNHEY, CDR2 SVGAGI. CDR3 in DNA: TGTGCCAGCAGCCCAAGAATTGGGAGCGGCTACACCTTC. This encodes CASSPRIGSGYTF.

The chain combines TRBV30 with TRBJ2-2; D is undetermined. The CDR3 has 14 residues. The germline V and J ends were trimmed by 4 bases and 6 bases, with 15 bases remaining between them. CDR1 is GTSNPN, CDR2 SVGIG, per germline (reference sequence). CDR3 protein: CAWTRGQVAGELFF. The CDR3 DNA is TGTGCCTGGACCCGTGGGCAAGTGGCCGGGGAGCTGTTTTTT.

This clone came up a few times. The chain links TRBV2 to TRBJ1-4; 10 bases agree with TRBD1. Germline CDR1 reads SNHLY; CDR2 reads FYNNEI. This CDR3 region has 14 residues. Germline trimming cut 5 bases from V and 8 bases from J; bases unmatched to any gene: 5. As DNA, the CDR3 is TGTGCCAGCAGTTTGACAGGGGGCAGGGAAAAACTGTTTTTT. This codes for CASSLTGGREKLFF. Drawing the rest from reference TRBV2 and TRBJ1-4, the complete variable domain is EPEVTQTPSHQVTQMGQEVILRCVPISNHLYFYWYRQILGQKVEFLVSFYNNEISEKSEIFDDQFSVERPDGSNFTLKIRSTKLEDSAMYFCASSLTGGREKLFFGSGTQLSVL.

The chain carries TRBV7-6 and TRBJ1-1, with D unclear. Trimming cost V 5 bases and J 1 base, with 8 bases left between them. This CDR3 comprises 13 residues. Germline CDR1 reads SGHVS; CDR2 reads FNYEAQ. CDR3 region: CASSPAGNTEAFF. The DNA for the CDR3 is TGTGCCAGCAGCCCCGCGGGGAACACTGAAGCTTTCTTT.

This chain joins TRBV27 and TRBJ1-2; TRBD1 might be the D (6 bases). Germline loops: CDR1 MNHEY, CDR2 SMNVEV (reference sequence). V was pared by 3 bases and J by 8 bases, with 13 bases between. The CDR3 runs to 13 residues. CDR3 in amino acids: CASSFSGAPGYTF. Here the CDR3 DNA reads TGTGCCAGCAGTTTCTCAGGGGCGCCGGGCTACACCTTC.

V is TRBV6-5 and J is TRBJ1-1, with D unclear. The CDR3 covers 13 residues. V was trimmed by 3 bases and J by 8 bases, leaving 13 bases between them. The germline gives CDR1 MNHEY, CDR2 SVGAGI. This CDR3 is CASSYRGSREAFF. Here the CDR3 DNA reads TGTGCCAGCAGTTATCGGGGTTCGAGAGAAGCTTTCTTT.

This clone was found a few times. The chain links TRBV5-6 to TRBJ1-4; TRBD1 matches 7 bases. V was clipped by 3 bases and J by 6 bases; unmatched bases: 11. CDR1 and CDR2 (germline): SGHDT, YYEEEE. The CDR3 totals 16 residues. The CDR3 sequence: CASSSPTGQRDEKLFF. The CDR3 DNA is TGTGCCAGCAGCTCGCCCACGGGACAGCGCGATGAAAAACTGTTTTTT.

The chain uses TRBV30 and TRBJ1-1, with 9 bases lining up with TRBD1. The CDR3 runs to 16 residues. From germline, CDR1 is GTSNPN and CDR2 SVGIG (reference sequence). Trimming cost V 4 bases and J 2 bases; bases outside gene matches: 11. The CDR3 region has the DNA TGTGCCTGGACGGTTACCCTGGACAGGGGAAACACTGAAGCTTTCTTT. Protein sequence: CAWTVTLDRGNTEAFF.

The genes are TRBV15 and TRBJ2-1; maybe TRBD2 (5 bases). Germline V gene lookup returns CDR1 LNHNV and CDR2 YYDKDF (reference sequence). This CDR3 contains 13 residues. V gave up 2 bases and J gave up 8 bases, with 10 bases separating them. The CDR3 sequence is CATSRRYGDEQFF. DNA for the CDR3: TGTGCCACCAGCAGACGATACGGGGATGAGCAGTTCTTC.

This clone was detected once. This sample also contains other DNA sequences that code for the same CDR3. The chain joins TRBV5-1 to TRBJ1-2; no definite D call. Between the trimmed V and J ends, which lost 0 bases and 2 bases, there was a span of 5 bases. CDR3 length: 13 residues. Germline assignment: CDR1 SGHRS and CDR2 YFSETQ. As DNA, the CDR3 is TGCGCCAGCAGCTTGGGCGGAAACTATGGCTACACCTTC. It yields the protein CASSLGGNYGYTF.

The CDR3 protein is CASSPVGSRSTDTQYF. The CDR3 DNA follows: TGTGCCAGCAGCCCCGTTGGGAGCCGTAGCACAGATACGCAGTATTTT. V and J are TRBV5-8 and TRBJ2-3; perhaps TRBD2 as D (5 bases). The CDR3 has 16 amino acids. Trimming removed 4 bases from V and 0 bases from J, with 15 bases in between. Germline CDR1 SGHTS, CDR2 YDEGEE.

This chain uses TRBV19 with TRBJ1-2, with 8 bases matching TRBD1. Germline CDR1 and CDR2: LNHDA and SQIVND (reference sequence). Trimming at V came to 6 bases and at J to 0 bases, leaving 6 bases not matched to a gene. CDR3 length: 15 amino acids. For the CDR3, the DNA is TGTGCCAGTAGGGATGGACAGGGCACTAACTATGGCTACACCTTC. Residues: CASRDGQGTNYGYTF.

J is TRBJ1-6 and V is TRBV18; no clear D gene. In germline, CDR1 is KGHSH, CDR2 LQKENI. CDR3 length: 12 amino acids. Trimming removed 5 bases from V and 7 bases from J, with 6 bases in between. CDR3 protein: CASSTGNSPLHF. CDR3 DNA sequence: TGTGCCAGCTCAACGGGGAATTCACCCCTCCACTTT.

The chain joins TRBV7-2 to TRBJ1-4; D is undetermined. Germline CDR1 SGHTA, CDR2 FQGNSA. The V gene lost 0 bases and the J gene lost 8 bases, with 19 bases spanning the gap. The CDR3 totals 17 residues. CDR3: CASSLAPPLLAAEKLFF. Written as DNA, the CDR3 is TGTGCCAGCAGCTTAGCCCCCCCACTGTTAGCAGCCGAAAAACTGTTTTTT.

The CDR3 DNA is TGCGCCAGCAGCCAGGGACAGACCTCTGGGGCCAACGTCCTGACTTTC. Protein product: CASSQGQTSGANVLTF. The chain links TRBV5-1 to TRBJ2-6, with 7 bases aligning to TRBD1. The V and J ends lost 4 bases and 0 bases, in that order; junction bases with no gene match: 4. Germline assignment: CDR1 SGHRS and CDR2 YFSETQ. CDR3 length: 16 amino acids.

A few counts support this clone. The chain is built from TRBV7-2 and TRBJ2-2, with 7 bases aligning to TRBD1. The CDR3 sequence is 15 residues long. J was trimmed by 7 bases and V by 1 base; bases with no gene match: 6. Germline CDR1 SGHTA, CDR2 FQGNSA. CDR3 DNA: TGTGCCAGCAGCTTAGAACAGGGGATTTTCGGGGAGCTGTTTTTT. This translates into CASSLEQGIFGELFF.

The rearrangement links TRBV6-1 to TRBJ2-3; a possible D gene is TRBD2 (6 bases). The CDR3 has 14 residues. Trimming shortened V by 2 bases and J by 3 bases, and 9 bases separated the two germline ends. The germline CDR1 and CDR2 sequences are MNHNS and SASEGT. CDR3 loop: CASSERRGTDTQYF. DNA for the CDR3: TGTGCCAGCAGTGAACGGCGGGGAACAGATACGCAGTATTTT.

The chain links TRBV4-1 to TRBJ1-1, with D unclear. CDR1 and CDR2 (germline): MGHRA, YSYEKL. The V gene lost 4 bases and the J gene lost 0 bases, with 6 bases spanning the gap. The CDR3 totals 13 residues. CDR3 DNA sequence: TGCGCCAGCAGCCTACAGCTGAACACTGAAGCTTTCTTT. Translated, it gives CASSLQLNTEAFF.

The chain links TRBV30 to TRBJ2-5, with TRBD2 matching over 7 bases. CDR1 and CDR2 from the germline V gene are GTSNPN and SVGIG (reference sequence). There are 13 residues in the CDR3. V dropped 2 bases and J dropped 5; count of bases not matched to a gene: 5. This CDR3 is CAWSIQGGETQYF. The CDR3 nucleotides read TGTGCCTGGAGTATCCAGGGAGGGGAGACCCAGTACTTC.

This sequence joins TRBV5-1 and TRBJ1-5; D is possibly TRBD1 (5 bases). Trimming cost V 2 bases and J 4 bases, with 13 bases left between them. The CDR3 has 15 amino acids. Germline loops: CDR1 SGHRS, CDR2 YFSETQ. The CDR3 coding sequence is TGCGCCAGCAGCTTATCGGGGGGTTCGAATCAGCCCCAGCATTTT. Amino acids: CASSLSGGSNQPQHF.

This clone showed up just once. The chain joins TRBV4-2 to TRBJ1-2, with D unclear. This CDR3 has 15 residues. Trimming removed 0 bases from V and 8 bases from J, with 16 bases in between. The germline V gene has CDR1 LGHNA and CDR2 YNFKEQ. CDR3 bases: TGTGCCAGCAGCCAAGATCTTGACACATATGAGGGCTACACCTTC. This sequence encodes CASSQDLDTYEGYTF.

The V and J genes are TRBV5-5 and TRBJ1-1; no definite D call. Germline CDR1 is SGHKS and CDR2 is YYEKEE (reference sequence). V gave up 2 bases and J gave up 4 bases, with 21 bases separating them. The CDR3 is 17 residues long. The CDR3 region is CASSLTLRMVGGTEAFF. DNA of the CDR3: TGTGCCAGCAGCTTAACGTTGAGGATGGTCGGTGGCACTGAAGCTTTCTTT.

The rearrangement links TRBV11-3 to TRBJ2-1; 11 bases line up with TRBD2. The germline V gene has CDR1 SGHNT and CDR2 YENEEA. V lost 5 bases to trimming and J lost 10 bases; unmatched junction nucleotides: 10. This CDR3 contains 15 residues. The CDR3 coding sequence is TGTGCCAGCAGCCCCCTAGCGGGGGGAGATGCCGAGCAGTTCTTC. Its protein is CASSPLAGGDAEQFF.